Listed below are T cell receptor beta chains from one sample, sequenced in a study of T cells in Graves' hyperthyroidism and ophthalmopathy. TCRdb redid the calling of the multiplex PCR reads with MiXCR, one entry per CDR3 protein. Of approximately 400,000 distinct CDR3 sequences listed, 15% to 19% are singletons. Sequencing input: blood. The source of these receptors is a woman between 18 and 29 years old with Graves' hyperthyroidism. Each CDR3 is given with its conserved first and last residue. The D gene is left open where the match is weak. Size is omitted from some rows. Given values are once, few, many or a class for expanded clones.

TRBJ2-6 few TRBV6-1 TRBD1 TGTGCCAGCAGGAAACGACAGGGCCCTTCTCCCTCTGGGGCCAACGTCCTGACTTTC CASRKRQGPSPSGANVLTF
TRBJ2-3 NA TRBV7-2 TRBD2 TGTGCCAGCAGCTTTGGAGGCGGGCGGGGGGGCACAGATACGCAGTATTTT CASSFGGGRGGTDTQYF
TRBJ2-4 NA TRBV5-1 NA TGCGCCAGCAGCTTGGATTCATCAGGGACCATAGCCAAAAACATTCAGTACTTC CASSLDSSGTIAKNIQYF
TRBJ2-7 many TRBV6-1 NA TGTGCCAGCAGCCTGACACCGCCTTACGAGCAGTACTTC CASSLTPPYEQYF
TRBJ1-6 many TRBV10-3 TRBD1 TGTGCCATCAGTACTAACAGGGGCTCCTATAATTCACCCCTCCACTTT CAISTNRGSYNSPLHF
TRBJ2-3 many TRBV7-2 TRBD1 TGTGCCAGCAGCCCCAACCCCAACAGGGGAGCCGGAGATACGCAGTATTTT CASSPNPNRGAGDTQYF
TRBJ2-2 many TRBV7-3 TRBD2 TGTGCCAGCAGCCTCGGGGGGGCCACCGGGGAGCTGTTTTTT CASSLGGATGELFF
TRBJ1-1 many TRBV29-1 NA TGCAGCGTTGCCCCGGGGTTGAACACTGAAGCTTTCTTT CSVAPGLNTEAFF
TRBJ2-7 many TRBV20-1 NA TGCAGTGCTAGAGATGACTGGGCAGGGTACGAGCAGTACTTC CSARDDWAGYEQYF
TRBJ1-3 many TRBV12-3/TRBV12-4 NA TGTGCCAGCAGTGTTGGACGGATCTCTGGAAACACCATATATTTT CASSVGRISGNTIYF
TRBJ1-3 many TRBV4-1 NA TGCGCCAGCAGCCACCCGGCCGCCTACATAGAGAGCTCTGGAAACACCATATATTTT CASSHPAAYIESSGNTIYF
TRBJ2-1 many TRBV3-1 TRBD1 TGTGCCAGCAGCTTGACCGGGACAGGGGGCAATGAGCAGTTCTTC CASSLTGTGGNEQFF
TRBJ2-7 many TRBV9 NA TGTGCCAGCAGCGTAGGGCCGGGGACCTCCTACGAGCAGTACTTC CASSVGPGTSYEQYF